The 26 T cell receptor beta chains in this list originate from one sample, sequenced in a study of blood T cell repertoires in COVID-19. Profiling relied on immunoSEQ multiplex PCR, and the TCRdb table lists in-frame clones only, not all of them. The sample has around 180,000 clones; 80% are singletons. Sample: peripheral blood. These receptors were taken from a man between 65 and 85 years old with active or convalescent COVID-19.

This clone was seen only a few times. This chain links TRBV2 with TRBJ1-2; 10 bases map to TRBD1. Looked up from germline, CDR1 is SNHLY and CDR2 is FYNNEI. This CDR3 contains 15 residues. Trimming took 8 bases from V and 1 from J; bases not matched to a gene: 7. CDR3 nucleotides: TGTGCCAGCCGGGCGGGGGACAGGGGTAACTATGGCTACACCTTC. Translation: CASRAGDRGNYGYTF.

This clone was seen only a few times. The chain has TRBV2 and TRBJ2-1; D gene uncertain. The CDR3 totals 13 residues. V lost 6 bases and J lost 11, with 17 bases in between. Per germline, CDR1 SNHLY and CDR2 FYNNEI. This CDR3 is CASSPLGDGQQFF. CDR3 DNA sequence: TGTGCCAGCAGCCCTCTAGGTGACGGTCAGCAGTTCTTC.

The chain employs TRBV7-2 and TRBJ1-4; D gene uncertain. CDR3 size: 17 residues. Looked up from germline, CDR1 is SGHTA and CDR2 is FQGNSA. Trimming took off 1 base at V and 0 bases at J, with 12 bases between the two ends. In DNA form, the CDR3 reads TGTGCCAGCAGCTTAGGCCGCGTGGGCTCAACTAATGAAAAACTGTTTTTT. Translated: CASSLGRVGSTNEKLFF. Full variable domain (rest looked up from reference TRBV7-2 and TRBJ1-4): GAGVSQSPSNKVTEKGKDVELRCDPISGHTALYWYRQSLGQGLEFLIYFQGNSAPDKSGLPSDRFSAERTGGSVSTLTIQRTQQEDSAVYLCASSLGRVGSTNEKLFFGSGTQLSVL.

V is TRBV7-9 and J is TRBJ2-3; D gene uncertain. V lost 3 bases, J lost 5 bases, and 3 bases lay in between. Per the germline V gene, CDR1 is SEHNR and CDR2 is FQNEAQ (reference sequence). CDR3 length: 11 amino acids. The CDR3 coding sequence is TGTGCCAGCAGCTTCTTAGATACGCAGTATTTT. This sequence encodes CASSFLDTQYF.

The CDR3 spells CASMDIYSYEQYF. CDR3 bases: TGTGCCAGCATGGACATTTACTCCTACGAGCAGTACTTC. This chain connects TRBV2 to TRBJ2-7; tentatively, D is TRBD1 (5 bases). Trimming removed 7 bases from V and 0 bases from J, with 10 bases in between. This CDR3 comprises 13 residues. In germline, CDR1 is SNHLY, CDR2 FYNNEI.

The V gene is TRBV10-3, the J gene TRBJ2-7, with D maybe TRBD1 (6 bases). CDR1 is ENHRY, CDR2 SYGVKD, per germline. The CDR3 totals 13 residues. V lost 9 bases, J lost 6 bases, and 18 bases lay in between. The CDR3 is CAISIRQVSEQYF. CDR3 in DNA: TGTGCCATTTCCATTCGACAGGTATCCGAGCAGTACTTC.

CDR3 residues: CASNLAGEGDTQYF. CDR3 nucleotide sequence: TGCGCCAGCAATTTAGCGGGAGAGGGAGATACGCAGTATTTT. The V call is TRBV5-1, the J call TRBJ2-3, with 9 bases fitting TRBD2. The V segment lost 6 bases and the J segment 5 bases; nucleotides outside the gene matches: 7. Germline V gene lookup returns CDR1 SGHRS and CDR2 YFSETQ. This CDR3 is 14 amino acids long.

The genes are TRBV5-4 and TRBJ2-5, with 7 bases identical to TRBD1. The V gene end was trimmed by 4 bases and the J gene end by 5 bases; junction bases not matched to a gene: 11. This CDR3 has 15 residues. Germline loops: CDR1 SGHNT, CDR2 YYREEE (reference sequence). The CDR3 sequence is CASSRTTGTEETQYF. The CDR3, as DNA: TGTGCCAGCAGCCGTACGACAGGGACGGAGGAGACCCAGTACTTC. The whole variable domain, filled in from reference TRBV5-4 and TRBJ2-5, reads ETGVTQSPTHLIKTRGQQVTLRCSSQSGHNTVSWYQQALGQGPQFIFQYYREEENGRGNFPPRFSGLQFPNYSSELNVNALELDDSALYLCASSRTTGTEETQYFGPGTRLLVL.

The rearrangement joins TRBV5-4 to TRBJ2-1; D possibly corresponds to TRBD2 (5 bases). Germline V gene data show CDR1 as SGHNT and CDR2 as YYREEE (reference sequence). The CDR3 has 15 residues. V lost 1 base, J lost 4 bases, and 12 bases lay in between. The chain's CDR3 is CASSLSPGGYNEQFF. In DNA, the CDR3 is TGTGCCAGCAGCTTGAGTCCCGGCGGGTACAATGAGCAGTTCTTC.

The chain carries TRBV18 and TRBJ1-1; possible D gene TRBD1, 6 bases. Trimming shortened V by 3 bases and J by 6 bases, and 14 bases separated the two germline ends. Germline CDR1 is KGHSH and CDR2 is LQKENI. The CDR3 has 14 residues. The CDR3 loop reads CASSPSTGGSEAFF. The CDR3, as DNA: TGTGCCAGCTCACCTTCGACAGGTGGGTCTGAAGCTTTCTTT.

This clone was found once. The rearrangement links TRBV6-5 to TRBJ2-3; D is undetermined. The CDR3 spans 13 residues. Germline V gene lookup returns CDR1 MNHEY and CDR2 SVGAGI. Between the trimmed V and J ends, which lost 2 bases and 5 bases, there was a span of 8 bases. The CDR3, as DNA: TGTGCCAGCAGTTACGGGCAGAAAGATACGCAGTATTTT. This encodes CASSYGQKDTQYF.

This chain joins TRBV6-5 and TRBJ1-1; D is possibly TRBD1 (5 bases). The CDR3 consists of 15 residues. Germline-derived CDR1 and CDR2 are MNHEY and SVGAGI. V shed 0 bases and J shed 1 base, with 9 bases lying between them. The CDR3 region has the DNA TGTGCCAGCAGTTACTCGCGACAGCCGAACACTGAAGCTTTCTTT. It translates to CASSYSRQPNTEAFF.

The chain combines TRBV4-3 with TRBJ1-2, with TRBD1 matching 8 bases. V was pared by 1 base and J by 5 bases, with 6 bases of the junction left unmatched. In germline, CDR1 is LGHNA, CDR2 YSLEER. The length of the CDR3 is 15 residues. This chain's CDR3 is CASSQAQGASYGYTF. CDR3 in DNA: TGCGCCAGCAGCCAAGCCCAGGGGGCTTCATATGGCTACACCTTC.

V usage is TRBV15 and J usage is TRBJ2-1, with 10 bases lining up with TRBD2. The V gene's germline CDR1 is LNHNV and CDR2 YYDKDF (reference sequence). The ends lost 0 bases at V and 16 bases at J; junction bases unmatched: 6. The CDR3 spans 13 residues. CDR3 sequence: CATSREGSGGFFF. In nucleotides, the CDR3 is TGTGCCACCAGCAGAGAGGGTAGCGGGGGGTTCTTCTTC.

V and J are TRBV3-1 (or the pseudogene TRBV3-2) and TRBJ2-7; D is undetermined. The CDR3 sequence is 12 residues long. V was clipped by 4 bases and J by 4 bases, with 8 bases between them. Germline V gene sequence: CDR1 LGHDT, CDR2 YNNKEL (reference sequence). The CDR3 loop reads CASSPLGYEQYF. The CDR3 nucleotides are TGTGCCAGCAGCCCTCTAGGTTACGAGCAGTACTTC.

This clone has just one count. V usage is TRBV5-1 and J usage is TRBJ2-5; 11 bases are shared with TRBD1. Germline V gene sequence: CDR1 SGHRS, CDR2 YFSETQ. CDR3 length: 15 amino acids. With 4 bases clipped from V and 2 bases from J, the junction kept 4 bases outside the gene matches. The CDR3 DNA is TGCGCCAGCAGCCCTAGGGACAGGGGGCAAGAGACCCAGTACTTC. This encodes CASSPRDRGQETQYF.

The CDR3 loop is CASSEQGAGANVLTF. The CDR3 DNA sequence: TGTGCCAGCAGCGAACAGGGGGCTGGGGCCAACGTCCTGACTTTC. The chain links TRBV7-8 to TRBJ2-6; 8 bases fit TRBD1. V was clipped by 5 bases and J by 2 bases; unmatched bases: 2. This CDR3 comprises 15 residues. Germline CDR1 and CDR2: SGHVS and FQNEAQ.

The chain joins TRBV19 to TRBJ2-1; 7 bases are a match to TRBD2. From germline, CDR1 is LNHDA and CDR2 SQIVND (reference sequence). V lost 8 bases and J lost 5; bases outside the gene matches: 9. The CDR3 runs 14 residues. This CDR3 reads CASSRDYFNNEQFF. The CDR3 nucleotides read TGTGCCAGTTCCCGGGACTACTTTAACAATGAGCAGTTCTTC.

This clone has only one observation. The chain is built from TRBV5-8 and TRBJ1-5, with TRBD1 as a possible D gene (5 bases). The CDR3 runs to 12 residues. Trimming left V 4 bases short and J 7 bases short, with 9 bases between. Germline lookup yields CDR1 SGHTS and CDR2 YDEGEE. The CDR3 sequence is CASSPRDQPQHF. The CDR3 nucleotides read TGTGCCAGCAGCCCGCGGGACCAGCCCCAGCATTTT.

The V call is TRBV30, the J call TRBJ1-6; possibly TRBD1 for D (5 bases). The CDR3 length is 13 residues. Germline assignment: CDR1 GTSNPN and CDR2 SVGIG (reference sequence). Trimming removed 7 bases from V and 8 bases from J, with 15 bases in between. Here the CDR3 DNA reads TGTGCCTACTCAACAGGCCGGGATTCACCCCTCCACTTT. Translated, it gives CAYSTGRDSPLHF.

V and J are TRBV9 and TRBJ2-2, with a weak D call TRBD2 (5 bases). This CDR3 comprises 15 residues. Between the trimmed V and J ends, which lost 6 bases and 0 bases, there was a span of 12 bases. Germline lookup yields CDR1 SGDLS and CDR2 YYNGEE. The CDR3 sequence: CASTTRATNTGELFF. CDR3 nucleotides: TGTGCCAGCACGACGAGGGCCACGAACACCGGGGAGCTGTTTTTT.

The chain employs TRBV6-6 and TRBJ1-2; D is undetermined. Looked up from germline, CDR1 is MNHNY and CDR2 is SVGAGI (reference sequence). The CDR3 loop spans 14 amino acids. The germline V and J ends were trimmed by 0 bases and 8 bases, with 13 bases remaining between them. CDR3 region: CASSYSTVSRGYTF. Here the CDR3 DNA reads TGTGCCAGCAGTTACTCAACAGTTTCTCGAGGCTACACCTTC.

The chain links TRBV7-2 to TRBJ1-3; D perhaps matches TRBD1 (5 bases). V lost 3 bases, J lost 0 bases, and 12 bases lay in between. CDR1 is SGHTA and CDR2 is FQGNSA in the germline V gene. The CDR3 consists of 16 residues. CDR3 residues: CASSFDRTPSGNTIYF. In DNA form, the CDR3 reads TGTGCCAGCAGCTTCGACAGAACCCCCTCTGGAAACACCATATATTTT.

The rearrangement uses TRBV7-9 and TRBJ2-2; D possibly corresponds to TRBD2 (7 bases). V lost 0 bases to trimming and J lost 2 bases, with 13 bases between them. The germline CDR1 and CDR2 sequences are SEHNR and FQNEAQ (reference sequence). The CDR3 totals 17 residues. This CDR3 is CASSLAAGEGNTGELFF. The CDR3 DNA reads as TGTGCCAGCAGCTTAGCGGCAGGGGAGGGAAACACCGGGGAGCTGTTTTTT. The full variable domain, its missing parts supplied by reference TRBV7-9 and TRBJ2-2, is DTGVSQNPRHKITKRGQNVTFRCDPISEHNRLYWYRQTLGQGPEFLTYFQNEAQLEKSRLLSDRFSAERPKGSFSTLEIQRTEQGDSAMYLCASSLAAGEGNTGELFFGEGSRLTVL.

The chain has TRBV18 and TRBJ1-1; D uncertain. V lost 0 bases and J 1 base, leaving 6 bases between the germline ends. This CDR3 comprises 14 residues. The germline gives CDR1 KGHSH, CDR2 LQKENI. The DNA for the CDR3 is TGTGCCAGCTCACCACCGTACGGGAACACTGAAGCTTTCTTT. Residues: CASSPPYGNTEAFF. Together with reference TRBV18 and TRBJ1-1, the CDR3 gives the full variable domain: NAGVMQNPRHLVRRRGQEARLRCSPMKGHSHVYWYRQLPEEGLKFMVYLQKENIIDESGMPKERFSAEFPKEGPSILRIQQVVRGDSAAYFCASSPPYGNTEAFFGQGTRLTVV.

This chain joins TRBV2 and TRBJ1-1; 9 bases are a match to TRBD1. The CDR3 sequence is 13 residues long. Per germline, CDR1 SNHLY and CDR2 FYNNEI. After removal of 8 bases from V and 9 bases from J, the junction contained 10 bases not matched to a gene. The CDR3 sequence is CASLGQGGAQAFF. Here the CDR3 DNA reads TGTGCCAGCCTGGGACAGGGAGGGGCGCAAGCTTTCTTT.